A single sample gave rise to the 22 T cell receptor beta chains below, sequenced in a study of CD8+CD57+ T cells in acquired aplastic anemia. Genomic DNA, the template, was used for profiling of the TCR beta VDJ and CDR3. TCRdb reprocessed the reads with MiXCR, giving one entry per CDR3 protein. The sample has some 150,000 distinct CDR3 sequences; 71% are singletons. Previously, flow cytometry had revealed CD8+CD57+ cell expansion in the patients chosen for sequencing. Sequenced sample: sorted CD4+, CD8+, or CD8+CD57+ T cells (not recorded which) from PBMCs. The receptors originated from a human donor with aplastic anemia.

The chain is built from TRBV29-1 and TRBJ1-2, with D possibly TRBD1 on 5 matching bases. The length of the CDR3 is 13 residues. The germline CDR1 and CDR2 sequences are SQVTM and ANQGSEA. The V and J ends lost 7 bases and 3 bases respectively, with 15 bases between them. The CDR3 reads CSGFQGVDYGYTF. Here the CDR3 DNA reads TGCAGCGGATTTCAGGGTGTCGACTATGGCTACACCTTC.

The genes are TRBV5-1 and TRBJ2-5, with 8 bases fitting TRBD2. Germline V gene sequence: CDR1 SGHRS, CDR2 YFSETQ. V gave up 4 bases and J gave up 5 bases; unmatched junction bases: 10. This CDR3 spans 15 amino acids. Here the CDR3 reads CASSPFAAGGETQYF. The CDR3 region has the DNA TGCGCCAGCAGCCCCTTCGCGGCGGGAGGCGAGACCCAGTACTTC. Filled out from reference TRBV5-1 and TRBJ2-5, the complete variable domain reads KAGVTQTPRYLIKTRGQQVTLSCSPISGHRSVSWYQQTPGQGLQFLFEYFSETQRNKGNFPGRFSGRQFSNSRSEMNVSTLELGDSALYLCASSPFAAGGETQYFGPGTRLLVL.

The chain recombines TRBV5-1 with TRBJ2-7; 8 positions match TRBD1. CDR3 length: 14 amino acids. Germline V gene sequence: CDR1 SGHRS, CDR2 YFSETQ. The J segment lost 6 bases and the V segment lost 3 bases, leaving 8 bases of the junction unmatched. This chain's CDR3 is CASSSRQGLAEQYF. The CDR3, as DNA: TGCGCCAGCAGCTCCCGACAGGGGCTGGCCGAGCAGTACTTC.

This clonotype has only one observation. The rearrangement uses TRBV2 and TRBJ1-2; 10 bases agree with TRBD1. The germline CDR1 and CDR2 sequences are SNHLY and FYNNEI. V was clipped by 6 bases and J by 4 bases; unmatched bases: 8. The CDR3 is made up of 15 amino acids. DNA for the CDR3: TGTGCCAGCAGCGAGGGACAGGGGACGGCCTATGGCTACACCTTC. This codes for CASSEGQGTAYGYTF.

The genes are TRBV2 and TRBJ2-7, with 9 positions matching TRBD2. CDR3 length: 13 residues. Losses at the gene ends were 6 bases for V and 5 bases for J; bases not matched to a gene: 5. Germline CDR1 SNHLY, CDR2 FYNNEI. The CDR3 region has the DNA TGTGCCAGCAGGGGGGGGACTAGCAACGAGCAGTACTTC. The encoded protein is CASRGGTSNEQYF. Based on the CDR3 plus reference TRBV2 and TRBJ2-7, the full variable domain is EPEVTQTPSHQVTQMGQEVILRCVPISNHLYFYWYRQILGQKVEFLVSFYNNEISEKSEIFDDQFSVERPDGSNFTLKIRSTKLEDSAMYFCASRGGTSNEQYFGPGTRLTVT.

V and J are TRBV28 and TRBJ2-3; 7 bases map to TRBD2. The junction had 2 bases not matched to a gene; V was cut back by 4 bases and J by 1 base. The germline V gene has CDR1 MDHEN and CDR2 SYDVKM. The CDR3 is 14 residues long. CDR3 residues: CASSSAGGTDTQYF. The CDR3 region has the DNA TGTGCCAGCAGTTCTGCGGGAGGCACAGATACGCAGTATTTT.

The rearrangement links TRBV4-1 to TRBJ2-7; perhaps D is TRBD1 or TRBD2 (5 bases each). The V gene's germline CDR1 is MGHRA and CDR2 YSYEKL. The CDR3 has 17 amino acids. Trimming stripped 0 bases from V and 0 bases from J, with 15 bases between. The CDR3 nucleotides read TGCGCCAGCAGCCAAGATGTGAGGGGACGCGCCTCCTACGAGCAGTACTTC. Translation: CASSQDVRGRASYEQYF.

This clonotype was recorded only once. The rearrangement joins TRBV7-9 to TRBJ2-3, with unresolved D. Trimming took off 3 bases at V and 2 bases at J, with 12 bases between the two ends. The germline V gene has CDR1 SEHNR and CDR2 FQNEAQ (reference sequence). The CDR3 consists of 15 residues. CDR3 DNA sequence: TGTGCCAGCAGCTTTGATCCAGGAGTCACAGATACGCAGTATTTT. Amino acids: CASSFDPGVTDTQYF.

V gene TRBV9 combines with J gene TRBJ2-5, with a weak D call TRBD1 (6 bases). This CDR3 has 13 amino acids. V was trimmed by 4 bases and J by 6 bases, leaving 13 bases between them. CDR1 and CDR2 from the germline V gene are SGDLS and YYNGEE. The CDR3 DNA is TGTGCCAGCAGCTCCACCTGGGGGCAGACCCAGTACTTC. This encodes CASSSTWGQTQYF.

This clonotype was picked up a small number of times. This chain uses TRBV24-1 with TRBJ2-2, with D uncertain. The CDR3 is 12 residues long. Germline-derived CDR1 and CDR2 are KGHDR and SFDVKD. Trimming took off 9 bases at V and 3 bases at J, with 7 bases between the two ends. The CDR3 spells CATSGDTGELFF. The CDR3 DNA follows: TGTGCCACCTCTGGGGACACCGGGGAGCTGTTTTTT.

This chain joins TRBV10-3 and TRBJ1-5, with D possibly matching TRBD1 (5 bases). The CDR3 runs to 13 residues. The germline CDR1 and CDR2 sequences are ENHRY and SYGVKD. The V gene lost 8 bases and the J gene lost 2 bases, with 10 bases spanning the gap. In DNA form, the CDR3 reads TGTGCCATCGCCCGGGACGGCAATCAGCCCCAGCATTTT. This translates into CAIARDGNQPQHF.

The sample holds a few counts of this clonotype. The chain has TRBV20-1 and TRBJ1-1; D not resolved. Per the germline V gene, CDR1 is DFQATT and CDR2 is SNEGSKA (reference sequence). V dropped 3 bases and J dropped 7 bases, with 9 bases sitting between them. This CDR3 is 11 amino acids long. The CDR3 is CSARSVDEAFF. In nucleotides, the CDR3 is TGCAGTGCTAGGAGCGTGGATGAAGCTTTCTTT.

The rearrangement uses TRBV5-1 and TRBJ1-1; D call uncertain. Trimming took off 1 base at V and 7 bases at J, with 11 bases between the two ends. This CDR3 has 13 residues. Germline CDR1 is SGHRS and CDR2 is YFSETQ. CDR3 protein: CASSLYSDNEAFF. The DNA of the CDR3 is TGCGCCAGCAGCTTGTATAGTGATAATGAAGCTTTCTTT.

This clonotype was seen once. This rearrangement joins TRBV20-1 to TRBJ2-2; weak D call: TRBD1 (5 bases). Per germline, CDR1 DFQATT and CDR2 SNEGSKA (reference sequence). V was shortened by 1 base and J by 3 bases, with 6 bases between the two germline ends. The CDR3 runs to 13 residues. CDR3 amino acids: CSARGQYTGELFF. The DNA of the CDR3 is TGCAGTGCTAGAGGACAGTACACCGGGGAGCTGTTTTTT.

This clonotype has more than one count but fewer than ten. This sequence joins TRBV7-9 and TRBJ2-2, with TRBD1 identical over 9 bases. This CDR3 comprises 17 residues. J gave up 3 bases and V 1 base, and 6 bases lay outside the gene matches. Germline-derived CDR1 and CDR2 are SEHNR and FQNEAQ (reference sequence). The CDR3 bases are TGTGCCAGCAGCTTAGGGCCCCGGACAGGGGACACCGGGGAGCTGTTTTTT. Amino acid sequence: CASSLGPRTGDTGELFF. Full variable domain (rest looked up from reference TRBV7-9 and TRBJ2-2): DTGVSQNPRHKITKRGQNVTFRCDPISEHNRLYWYRQTLGQGPEFLTYFQNEAQLEKSRLLSDRFSAERPKGSFSTLEIQRTEQGDSAMYLCASSLGPRTGDTGELFFGEGSRLTVL.

This chain links TRBV7-6 with TRBJ2-7, with no clear D. Germline CDR1 is SGHVS and CDR2 is FNYEAQ. There are 15 residues in the CDR3. V was cut by 1 base and J by 3 bases, with 13 bases left in between. Here the CDR3 DNA reads TGTGCCAGCAGCTTAGAGGTAGGGTCGGTCTACGAGCAGTACTTC. Protein: CASSLEVGSVYEQYF.

The chain combines TRBV10-2 with TRBJ2-1; 9 bases map to TRBD2. Germline V gene sequence: CDR1 WSHSY, CDR2 SAAADI. This CDR3 contains 15 residues. V was pared by 6 bases and J by 9 bases, with 12 bases of the junction left unmatched. CDR3 nucleotide sequence: TGCGCCAGCAGCAGGGGGTTAGCGGGGGCAAGTGAGCAGTTCTTC. Translating gives CASSRGLAGASEQFF.

In DNA, the CDR3 is TGCAGTGCTAGACGGGGAAACACTGAAGCTTTCTTT. This sequence encodes CSARRGNTEAFF. This chain links TRBV20-1 with TRBJ1-1, with unresolved D. The V gene lost 2 bases and the J gene lost 2 bases, with 6 bases spanning the gap. Germline V gene lookup returns CDR1 DFQATT and CDR2 SNEGSKA (reference sequence). CDR3 length: 12 amino acids.

The rearrangement links TRBV5-1 to TRBJ2-1; tentatively, D is TRBD1 (6 bases). The V gene lost 5 bases and the J gene lost 5 bases, with 23 bases spanning the gap. Germline V gene sequence: CDR1 SGHRS, CDR2 YFSETQ. This CDR3 contains 17 residues. The CDR3 is CASRSDRPSVLNNEQFF. The CDR3 DNA follows: TGCGCCAGCAGGTCGGACAGACCTTCTGTCCTAAACAATGAGCAGTTCTTC.

This rearrangement joins TRBV5-5 to TRBJ2-7, with D perhaps TRBD2 (6 bases). Germline-derived CDR1 and CDR2 are SGHKS and YYEKEE (reference sequence). There are 14 residues in the CDR3. V lost 0 bases and J 1 base, leaving 8 bases between the germline ends. This CDR3 is CASSLVRGSYEQYF. The DNA of the CDR3 is TGTGCCAGCAGCTTGGTCCGGGGGTCCTACGAGCAGTACTTC. Full variable domain (missing parts from reference TRBV5-5 and TRBJ2-7): DAGVTQSPTHLIKTRGQQVTLRCSPISGHKSVSWYQQVLGQGPQFIFQYYEKEERGRGNFPDRFSARQFPNYSSELNVNALLLGDSALYLCASSLVRGSYEQYFGPGTRLTVT.

This clonotype has ten or more counts. The J gene is TRBJ1-2, the V gene TRBV4-3; 9 bases align to TRBD1. V shed 4 bases, J shed 4 bases, and the junction held 4 bases outside the gene matches. This CDR3 has 14 amino acids. The germline CDR1 and CDR2 sequences are LGHNA and YSLEER. CDR3: CASSPDRGGYGYTF. Written as DNA, the CDR3 is TGCGCCAGCAGCCCCGACAGGGGGGGCTATGGCTACACCTTC.

The chain carries TRBV7-6 and TRBJ1-1, with 7 bases identical to TRBD1. This CDR3 spans 13 amino acids. Trimming removed 0 bases from V and 9 bases from J; junction bases left unmatched: 4. Germline CDR1 SGHVS, CDR2 FNYEAQ. The chain's CDR3 is CASSLAVTGKAFF. CDR3 nucleotide sequence: TGTGCCAGCAGCTTAGCTGTGACAGGGAAAGCTTTCTTT.